Following are 20 T cell receptor beta chains from one sample sequenced in a study of regulatory T cells in long-lasting Graves disease. The sample's time point: newly diagnosed GD, antithyroid drugs for less than 3 months. PBMCs were the source of the RNA used for TCR sequencing. Combining iRepertoire HTBI primers with Arm-PCR of CDR3 regions, the authors built TCR beta libraries. TCRdb analysed the multiplex PCR reads with MiXCR anew, one entry per CDR3 protein. The sample holds roughly 500,000 distinct CDR3 sequences; roughly 12% are singletons and the top ten take roughly a tenth. The same specimen was also included in a second study, on T cells in Graves' hyperthyroidism and ophthalmopathy.

The input for sequencing was peripheral blood mononuclear cells (PBMCs), taken at new diagnosis, from a patient treated with antithyroid drugs. The receptors come from a man aged 25-45 years with Graves disease.

In this sample, this clonotype turned up many times. V gene TRBV12-3 or TRBV12-4 combines with J gene TRBJ1-4, with a weak D call TRBD1 (5 bases). The CDR3 totals 14 residues. V lost 2 bases, J lost 10 bases, and 14 bases lay in between. The CDR3 nucleotides are TGTGCCAGCAGTTTACAATTGGGGGTTTCAAAACTGTTTTTT. This translates into CASSLQLGVSKLFF.

In this sample, this clonotype turned up many times. The genes are TRBV6-5 and TRBJ2-5; either TRBD1 or TRBD2 may fit D (5 bases each). The germline V gene has CDR1 MNHEY and CDR2 SVGAGI. This CDR3 is built from 17 residues. V shed 0 bases and J shed 5 bases, with 19 bases lying between them. The CDR3 here is CASSYSMAFGGQETQYF. The CDR3 DNA is TGTGCCAGCAGTTACTCGATGGCTTTTGGGGGTCAGGAGACCCAGTACTTC.

The sample holds many counts of this clonotype. V and J are TRBV2 and TRBJ1-1; tentatively, D is TRBD1 (6 bases). CDR1 is SNHLY and CDR2 is FYNNEI in the germline V gene. Trimming removed 9 bases from V and 2 bases from J, with 13 bases in between. The CDR3 has 13 amino acids. The CDR3, as DNA: TGTGCCAGTCTAGGACAGCCTAACACTGAAGCTTTCTTT. Translation gives CASLGQPNTEAFF.

V and J are TRBV5-6 and TRBJ1-1, with a tentative D call TRBD1 (5 bases). Germline CDR1 reads SGHDT; CDR2 reads YYEEEE. V lost 3 bases, J lost 0 bases, and 12 bases lay in between. This CDR3 comprises 15 residues. The CDR3 loop reads CASSSSRGVNTEAFF. The CDR3 region has the DNA TGTGCCAGCAGCTCTTCGCGGGGGGTGAACACTGAAGCTTTCTTT.

The sample holds many counts of this clonotype. The gene calls are TRBV20-1 and TRBJ1-2; TRBD1 might be the D (5 bases). CDR3 length: 11 residues. V dropped 5 bases and J dropped 5 bases, with 9 bases sitting between them. Per the germline V gene, CDR1 is DFQATT and CDR2 is SNEGSKA (reference sequence). Here the CDR3 reads CSADRGYGYTF. In DNA, the CDR3 is TGCAGTGCTGATAGGGGTTATGGCTACACCTTC.

The chain couples TRBV5-1 to TRBJ2-1; 9 bases are shared with TRBD1. Unmatched junction bases numbered 5, after V lost 0 bases and J lost 7 bases. Germline CDR1 SGHRS, CDR2 YFSETQ. This CDR3 region has 15 residues. The DNA of the CDR3 is TGCGCCAGCAGCTTGGAACAGGGGGCAAGGAATGAGCAGTTCTTC. Residues: CASSLEQGARNEQFF.

This clonotype appeared a few times. The chain joins TRBV29-1 to TRBJ2-7; D might be TRBD1 (6 bases). This CDR3 is 11 amino acids long. V lost 5 bases to trimming and J lost 11 bases, with 16 bases between them. Germline V gene lookup returns CDR1 SQVTM and CDR2 ANQGSEA. For the CDR3, the DNA is TGCAGCGTTTATGCCCAGGGGTCGAAGTACTTC. It translates to CSVYAQGSKYF.

In this sample, this clonotype turned up many times. This rearrangement joins TRBV3-1 to TRBJ1-1; maybe TRBD1 (6 bases). Germline CDR1 is LGHDT and CDR2 is YNNKEL (reference sequence). V lost 3 bases and J lost 10, with 24 bases in between. The CDR3 loop spans 16 amino acids. The CDR3 is CASSQGTLTGPARAFF. The CDR3 nucleotides are TGTGCCAGCAGCCAGGGTACCCTGACAGGACCTGCAAGAGCTTTCTTT. Based on the CDR3 plus reference TRBV3-1 and TRBJ1-1, the full variable domain is DTAVSQTPKYLVTQMGNDKSIKCEQNLGHDTMYWYKQDSKKFLKIMFSYNNKELIINETVPNRFSPKSPDKAHLNLHINSLELGDSAVYFCASSQGTLTGPARAFFGQGTRLTVV.

The chain uses TRBV30 and TRBJ1-6; D gene unclear. V dropped 2 bases and J dropped 10 bases, with 12 bases sitting between them. Germline CDR1 is GTSNPN and CDR2 is SVGIG (reference sequence). This CDR3 has 13 residues. In DNA form, the CDR3 reads TGTGCCTGGAGTCCACAACGGGGATCACCCCTCCACTTT. Its translation: CAWSPQRGSPLHF.

This clonotype occurred many times. The chain combines TRBV11-3 with TRBJ2-1, with 11 bases identical to TRBD2. V gave up 3 bases and J gave up 4 bases; unmatched junction bases: 2. This CDR3 spans 15 amino acids. Germline V gene sequence: CDR1 SGHNT, CDR2 YENEEA. The CDR3 DNA reads as TGTGCCAGCAGCTTTAGCGGGGGGGCATACAATGAGCAGTTCTTC. Translation: CASSFSGGAYNEQFF.

The gene calls are TRBV18 and TRBJ2-1, with 14 bases identical to TRBD2. Germline values: CDR1 KGHSH, CDR2 LQKENI. The CDR3 length is 16 residues. Trimming took 4 bases from V and 8 from J; bases not matched to a gene: 7. CDR3 sequence: CASSLRLAGGPDEQFF. The CDR3 nucleotides read TGTGCCAGCTCACTTAGACTAGCGGGAGGGCCAGATGAGCAGTTCTTC.

V usage is TRBV5-5 and J usage is TRBJ2-1, with 10 bases fitting TRBD2. Germline V lookup: CDR1 SGHKS, CDR2 YYEKEE (reference sequence). The V gene end was trimmed by 4 bases and the J gene end by 9 bases; junction bases not matched to a gene: 7. This CDR3 has 14 amino acids. The CDR3 loop is CASSPRTSGTEQFF. The CDR3 nucleotides are TGTGCCAGCAGCCCAAGGACTAGCGGTACTGAGCAGTTCTTC.

This clonotype was observed many times. V gene TRBV27 combines with J gene TRBJ1-2, with 8 bases identical to TRBD1. Germline CDR1 is MNHEY and CDR2 is SMNVEV (reference sequence). The V and J ends lost 6 bases and 0 bases, in that order; junction bases with no gene match: 9. The CDR3 runs 16 residues. DNA of the CDR3: TGTGCCAGCAGCTCCGGGACAGGAGGGACTAACTATGGCTACACCTTC. Its protein is CASSSGTGGTNYGYTF.

This clonotype was seen only a few times. At one boundary the junction diverges from the germline segment, which might be a read error. The chain combines TRBV20-1 with TRBJ2-7, with D hard to call. Germline CDR1 DFQATT, CDR2 SNEGSKA (reference sequence). CDR3 length: 15 amino acids. DNA for the CDR3: TGCAGTGCTGGAGATGTCCTAGATATCCAGTTCGAGCAGTACTTC. Protein product: CSAGDVLDIQFEQYF.

There are many counts of this clonotype. The chain carries TRBV29-1 and TRBJ1-2, with no clear D. Trimming removed 0 bases from V and 7 bases from J, with 12 bases in between. The CDR3 has 13 residues. CDR1 SQVTM and CDR2 ANQGSEA come from the germline V gene. CDR3 sequence: CSVEDPGFGGYTF. CDR3 DNA: TGCAGCGTTGAAGATCCCGGCTTTGGTGGCTACACCTTC.

This clonotype appeared a few times. An end of the junction does not agree with germline; a read error may underlie this. This rearrangement joins TRBV9 to TRBJ1-5; no firm D call. This CDR3 comprises 15 residues. Germline loops: CDR1 SGDLS, CDR2 YYNGEE. The CDR3: CASNVGGNSNQPQHF. CDR3 nucleotides: TGTGCCAGCAACGTAGGTGGGAATAGCAATCAGCCCCAGCATTTT.

This clonotype occurred a few times. The chain couples TRBV3-1 to TRBJ1-1; D call uncertain. The germline V and J ends were trimmed by 3 bases and 1 base, with 9 bases remaining between them. This CDR3 is 14 amino acids long. The germline CDR1 and CDR2 sequences are LGHDT and YNNKEL (reference sequence). This CDR3 reads CASSHEDRNTEAFF. The CDR3 coding sequence is TGTGCCAGCAGCCATGAAGATAGGAACACTGAAGCTTTCTTT.

The chain is built from TRBV25-1 and TRBJ2-7; no definite D call. Trimming pared 1 base from V and 2 bases from J, leaving 6 bases between. The germline V gene has CDR1 MGHDK and CDR2 SYGVNS. The CDR3 sequence is 13 residues long. The chain's CDR3 is CASSEWGAYEQYF. CDR3 DNA sequence: TGTGCCAGCAGTGAATGGGGTGCCTACGAGCAGTACTTC.

The chain recombines TRBV28 with TRBJ1-5, with no clear D. Trimming took 7 bases from V and 6 from J, leaving 13 bases between them. The V gene's germline CDR1 is MDHEN and CDR2 SYDVKM. The CDR3 is made up of 13 amino acids. CDR3 in amino acids: CASNLGWSQPQHF. CDR3 bases: TGTGCCAGCAATTTGGGCTGGAGTCAGCCCCAGCATTTT.

The chain carries TRBV12-3 or TRBV12-4 and TRBJ2-1; D gene ambiguous. The length of the CDR3 is 13 residues. V lost 9 bases and J lost 2, with 11 bases in between. CDR3 sequence (DNA): TGTGCCAGTATGAGAGAACCCTACAATGAGCAGTTCTTC. Its protein is CASMREPYNEQFF.